This T cell receptor (beta chain) was captured in a study of T cell repertoires in cytomegalovirus infection. General study results and limits: Public TCR beta family frequency separated CMV-and-HLA carriers, including in an independent cohort. The response measured ex vivo was dominated by TCR beta clonotypes (HLA-C-restricted and CMV-specific).

This CDR3 region has 15 residues. Germline-derived CDR1 and CDR2 are SEHNR and FQNEAQ (reference sequence). V trimming: 4 bases; J trimming: 5 bases; junction bases outside the gene matches: 9. For this clonotype: The antigen remains unidentified.

MiXCR, applied by TCRdb to the reads, yields one record per CDR3 protein. Seen here are fewer than 350,000 distinct CDR3 sequences, 25% to 30% observed once, and the top ten hold 20%. This specimen was cultured PBMCs, taken from culture after CMV antigen stimulation. The chain uses TRBV7-9 and TRBJ2-5; 8 nucleotides agree with TRBD2. This receptor was obtained from a human donor in good health (CMV status not recorded). Some clones in this sample may be carry-over from other donors' samples. The CDR3 DNA is TGTGCCAGCAGCTCGACGGGAGGGCCGCAGGAGACCCAGTACTTC. Translated: CASSSTGGPQETQYF.